One sample yielded the 15 T cell receptor beta chains listed below, sequenced in a study of T-cell memory formation after mild COVID-19. One entry per CDR3 protein, called by TCRdb with MiXCR from the 5' RACE reads. The sample lists approximately 430,000 distinct CDR3 sequences, 20% to 30% occurring once. The sequenced material came from PBMCs or a T cell subset sorted from them (not recorded which). Every receptor here comes from an adult woman who had mild COVID-19 (a few samples of this study predate the infection). Cell type and time point are not known.

This clonotype was found many times. The chain combines TRBV6-1 with TRBJ2-7; no reliable D call. CDR1 and CDR2 (germline): MNHNS, SASEGT. This CDR3 contains 12 residues. With 2 bases removed from V and 4 bases from J, the gap between germline ends came to 6 bases. CDR3 DNA sequence: TGTGCCAGCAGTGAAAGGTGGTACGAGCAGTACTTC. Its translation: CASSERWYEQYF.

The chain couples TRBV5-1 to TRBJ1-2; a possible D gene is TRBD1 (6 bases). Germline-derived CDR1 and CDR2 are SGHRS and YFSETQ. Trimming removed 7 bases at V and 5 bases at J, with 15 bases between. CDR3 size: 13 residues. CDR3 sequence: CASRLGTTYGYTF. The CDR3 DNA follows: TGCGCCAGCCGTCTTGGGACAACTTATGGCTACACCTTC.

This clonotype was counted a few times. V usage is TRBV24-1 and J usage is TRBJ2-3; maybe TRBD2 (5 bases). Trimming removed 9 bases from V and 1 base from J, with 16 bases in between. The germline CDR1 and CDR2 sequences are KGHDR and SFDVKD. This CDR3 has 15 amino acids. CDR3 sequence (DNA): TGTGCCACCGGCGGCAAGGCGGGCGGCACAGATACGCAGTATTTT. As protein: CATGGKAGGTDTQYF.

The chain combines TRBV12-3 or TRBV12-4 with TRBJ2-7; D is unresolved. V lost 2 bases to trimming and J lost 6 bases, with 11 bases between them. The CDR3 is 13 residues long. The CDR3 is CASSLFERAEQYF. CDR3 DNA: TGTGCCAGCAGTTTATTCGAGCGAGCCGAGCAGTACTTC.

V usage is TRBV30 and J usage is TRBJ1-2, with D unresolved. Trimming shortened V by 3 bases and J by 2 bases, and 10 bases separated the two germline ends. CDR1 and CDR2 from the germline V gene are GTSNPN and SVGIG (reference sequence). The CDR3 is 13 amino acids. The CDR3 here is CAWRLDYNYGYTF. The CDR3 DNA reads TGTGCCTGGAGACTAGACTACAACTATGGCTACACCTTC.

The sample holds a few counts of this clonotype. This sequence joins TRBV5-1 and TRBJ1-2; 8 bases fit TRBD1. With 1 base clipped from V and 3 bases from J, the junction kept 5 bases outside the gene matches. Germline loops: CDR1 SGHRS, CDR2 YFSETQ. The CDR3 length is 15 residues. CDR3 loop: CASSLFRGLDYGYTF. DNA of the CDR3: TGCGCCAGCAGCTTGTTCAGGGGGCTAGACTATGGCTACACCTTC.

V and J are TRBV12-3 or TRBV12-4 and TRBJ1-2, with 8 bases matching TRBD1. The J segment lost 6 bases and the V segment lost 6 bases, leaving 3 bases of the junction unmatched. This CDR3 has 12 residues. The CDR3 DNA reads as TGTGCCAGCAGCCAACAGGGGGATGGCTACACCTTC. It codes for CASSQQGDGYTF.

The sample holds a few counts of this clonotype. The CDR3 nucleotides are TGTGCCAGCAGCTTGGGGACCCGCGGCTATGGCTACACCTTC. It codes for CASSLGTRGYGYTF. This chain joins TRBV5-6 and TRBJ1-2; D is undetermined. Trimming removed 0 bases from V and 4 bases from J, with 10 bases in between. Germline CDR1 and CDR2: SGHDT and YYEEEE. The CDR3 is 14 amino acids.

The chain combines TRBV9 with TRBJ2-5; a possible D gene is TRBD1 (7 bases). V was shortened by 3 bases and J by 4 bases, with 16 bases between the two germline ends. CDR3 length equals 15 residues. CDR1 is SGDLS and CDR2 is YYNGEE in the germline V gene. The chain's CDR3 is CASSEIGGQSETQYF. DNA of the CDR3: TGTGCCAGCAGCGAAATCGGGGGACAGTCAGAGACCCAGTACTTC.

The CDR3 protein is CASSPQLAGTDTQYF. CDR3 nucleotide sequence: TGTGCCAGCAGCCCGCAACTAGCGGGGACGGATACGCAGTATTTT. The chain has TRBV7-6 and TRBJ2-3, with 10 bases lining up with TRBD2. Trimming cost V 5 bases and J 6 bases; bases outside gene matches: 8. The CDR3 contains 15 residues. Germline V gene sequence: CDR1 SGHVS, CDR2 FNYEAQ.

This chain links TRBV20-1 with TRBJ2-7; unclear D gene. The germline V and J ends were trimmed by 3 bases and 0 bases, with 9 bases remaining between them. There are 13 residues in the CDR3. Germline CDR1 DFQATT, CDR2 SNEGSKA (reference sequence). CDR3 sequence reads: CSARAASSYEQYF. CDR3 in DNA: TGCAGTGCTAGGGCAGCCAGCTCCTACGAGCAGTACTTC.

This clonotype has ten or more counts. The V and J genes are TRBV7-7 and TRBJ2-1; 11 bases align to TRBD1. Trimming took 5 bases from V and 9 from J; bases not matched to a gene: 12. Germline loops: CDR1 SSHAT, CDR2 FNYEAQ (reference sequence). The CDR3 extends over 16 amino acids. CDR3 in amino acids: CASSPLAGTGGVEQFF. DNA of the CDR3: TGTGCCAGCAGCCCCCTAGCCGGGACAGGGGGAGTTGAGCAGTTCTTC.

This clonotype was observed a few times. V usage is TRBV7-2 and J usage is TRBJ2-3, with TRBD2 matching 8 bases. The germline CDR1 and CDR2 sequences are SGHTA and FQGNSA. The CDR3 sequence is 15 residues long. V lost 5 bases to trimming and J lost 7 bases; unmatched junction nucleotides: 11. CDR3 nucleotides: TGTGCCAGCAGCCCGTCTAGCGGGCCCAGACATACGCAGTATTTT. Amino acids: CASSPSSGPRHTQYF.

This clonotype was seen just once. This chain uses TRBV12-3 or TRBV12-4 with TRBJ1-3; no definite D call. Trimming took off 5 bases at V and 0 bases at J, with 14 bases between the two ends. This CDR3 comprises 16 residues. The CDR3 region is CASSLHQTLSGNTIYF. The CDR3 bases are TGTGCCAGCAGTCTACATCAGACCCTCTCTGGAAACACCATATATTTT.

This clonotype was observed a handful of times. The J gene is TRBJ1-1, the V gene TRBV5-1; the D gene is possibly TRBD1 (6 bases). Between the trimmed V and J ends, which lost 0 bases and 6 bases, there was a span of 18 bases. The CDR3 sequence is 16 residues long. CDR1 SGHRS and CDR2 YFSETQ come from the germline V gene. CDR3 sequence: CASSLGSGAGGPEAFF. The CDR3 nucleotides are TGCGCCAGCAGCTTGGGATCGGGGGCGGGAGGCCCTGAAGCTTTCTTT. Full variable domain (rest looked up from reference TRBV5-1 and TRBJ1-1): KAGVTQTPRYLIKTRGQQVTLSCSPISGHRSVSWYQQTPGQGLQFLFEYFSETQRNKGNFPGRFSGRQFSNSRSEMNVSTLELGDSALYLCASSLGSGAGGPEAFFGQGTRLTVV.